The present entry profiles one T cell receptor beta chain with its context. The data derive from a study of blood T cell repertoires in COVID-19. Study details: The origin of the acute and convalescent COVID-19 samples was the United States, Italy and Spain. T cells, B-cell-depleted T cells, or PBMCs provided the cDNA or gDNA that served as material.

The germline CDR1 and CDR2 sequences are SGHNT and YYREEE (reference sequence). This CDR3 region has 13 residues. The V end was cut by 2 bases, the J end by 9 bases, with 12 bases between. Original processing notes: Reference gene primer amplification yielded estimated nucleated cell counts. The method was immunoSEQ multiplex PCR; TCRdb's version includes in-frame clones alone and lacks a portion of them. V, J and clone size derive from that table, while D and trimming were established from the DNA sequence. This table holds some 240,000 clones, roughly 76% found once. The sequence came from a woman older than 75 with COVID-19, enrolled during active disease. The chain combines TRBV5-4 with TRBJ2-1; possible D gene TRBD2, 6 bases. Material: peripheral blood. CDR3 loop: CASSLVRRGEQFF. Written as DNA, the CDR3 is TGTGCCAGCAGCTTAGTGAGGAGGGGTGAGCAGTTCTTC.